The clone carrying this T cell receptor beta chain turned up a few times. Its target is unknown. These data are taken from a study of CD8 T cell repertoires and HIV-1 epitope variants. For the study at large: Each of Twenty-five Gag and Nef epitope peptides stimulated a separate culture. Tested: three Gag epitope families, Nef HW9 and YT9.

Only in-frame clones appear in the TCRdb table, and some are missing; sequencing was by immunoSEQ multiplex PCR. Here the sample spans 6,000 to 8,000 clones, approximately 65% being singletons. Per germline, CDR1 LNHNV and CDR2 YYDKDF (reference sequence). This CDR3 contains 15 residues. Deletions cut 6 bases from V and 2 bases from J, with 17 bases between. The sequenced material came from cultured CD8+ T cells derived from PBMCs. This clonotype was sampled from a male donor with HIV. The chain recombines TRBV15 with TRBJ2-7; TRBD1 might be the D (6 bases). In nucleotides, the CDR3 is TGTGCCACCAGTCGTGAACAGGGTGCCCCCTACGAGCAGTACTTC. It encodes CATSREQGAPYEQYF.